This TCR beta chain came from a study of PD-L1 blockade in urothelial cancer. Across the study: Administration of atezolizumab to patients began at some point between 2013 and 2015, at 1,200 mg intravenously every 3 weeks. Typically, measured as a median, blood samples had over 120,000 T cells.

The time point denotes: peripheral blood 6 weeks after treatment start. Measured with immunoSEQ multiplex PCR; TCRdb has only the in-frame clones, and not every one. The repertoire holds 24,000 or so clones, with approximately 86% as singletons. This CDR3 comprises 13 residues. From germline, CDR1 is SGDLS and CDR2 YYNGEE. The trim removed 4 bases at V and 4 bases at J, leaving 4 bases unmatched. The input for sequencing was PBMCs, taken around atezolizumab (anti-PD-L1) treatment. V usage is TRBV9 and J usage is TRBJ2-5; 7 bases map to TRBD2. The sequence came from a man in his sixties or seventies with urothelial cancer. The CDR3 loop is CASSPPGGETQYF. CDR3 coding DNA: TGTGCCAGCAGCCCCCCGGGGGGAGAGACCCAGTACTTC. The complete variable domain, with remaining parts taken from reference TRBV9 and TRBJ2-5, reads DSGVTQTPKHLITATGQRVTLRCSPRSGDLSVYWYQQSLDQGLQFLIQYYNGEERAKGNILERFSAQQFPDLHSELNLSSLELGDSALYFCASSPPGGETQYFGPGTRLLVL.